This TCR beta chain is from a study of prognosis after radiotherapy for stage I lung cancer. Study as a whole: Enrolled patients comprised around 15 with newly diagnosed primary stage I lung tumors and five or six with oligometastatic NSCLC after surgical resection of the primary tumor. After radiotherapy, 15 showed no significant progression while several developed distant metastases (median approximately 7 months).

This clonotype was recorded many times. From genomic DNA, TCR beta CDR3 was amplified by two-round multiplex PCR. Every TRBV and TRBJ gene had its own specific primer in first-round PCR. TCRdb reanalysed the multiplex PCR reads using MiXCR and keeps one entry per CDR3 protein. Of 25,000 to 30,000 distinct CDR3 sequences listed, around 41% were seen once; the top ten hold about 30%. Germline V CDR1 and CDR2: ENHRY, SYGVKD. J was trimmed by 6 bases and V by 2 bases; bases with no gene match: 4. The CDR3 extends over 16 amino acids. The TCR comes from a donor over 45 with non-small cell lung cancer. The sample consisted of PBMCs, taken before or after stereotactic body radiation therapy (not recorded which). This rearrangement joins TRBV10-3 to TRBJ2-1, with 13 nucleotides matching TRBD2. The CDR3 nucleotides read TGTGCCATCAGTGAGCCGGGACTAGCGGGGCTCAATGAGCAGTTCTTC. This encodes CAISEPGLAGLNEQFF.